Listed here are 27 T cell receptor beta chains from one sample, sequenced in a study of cytomegalovirus exposure and HLA in healthy donors. Both 60 Vbeta primers and 13 Jbeta primers went into the PCR. TCRdb's table, derived via immunoSEQ multiplex PCR, lists solely in-frame clones and lacks some. Here the sample spans about 130,000 clones, roughly 80% being singletons. Material for sequencing was PBMCs. The receptors here all came from a woman between 40 and 55 years old in good health and CMV-seronegative.

The chain joins TRBV15 to TRBJ1-5; no reliable D call. This CDR3 has 14 amino acids. The germline V gene has CDR1 LNHNV and CDR2 YYDKDF (reference sequence). Trimming removed 5 bases from V and 1 base from J, with 9 bases in between. CDR3 nucleotides: TGTGCCACCAGCGGAACAGAGAGCAATCAGCCCCAGCATTTT. Protein sequence: CATSGTESNQPQHF.

The gene calls are TRBV9 and TRBJ1-1; D ambiguous. V lost 1 base and J lost 3, with 7 bases in between. The CDR3 runs 13 residues. Germline values: CDR1 SGDLS, CDR2 YYNGEE. CDR3 in DNA: TGTGCCAGCAGCGTACTCCCGGACACTGAAGCTTTCTTT. Amino acids: CASSVLPDTEAFF.

This clone appeared a single time. CDR3: CASSQGDRRGYEQYF. The DNA of the CDR3 is TGCGCCAGCAGCCAAGGGGACAGGCGGGGCTACGAGCAGTACTTC. The rearrangement links TRBV4-3 to TRBJ2-7, with 8 bases matching TRBD1. Germline CDR1 reads LGHNA; CDR2 reads YSLEER. The V and J ends lost 1 base and 3 bases, in that order; junction bases with no gene match: 5. CDR3 length: 15 amino acids.

The genes are TRBV14 and TRBJ2-4; D is unresolved. Looked up from germline, CDR1 is SGHDN and CDR2 is FVKESK. The CDR3 spans 14 residues. Trimming removed 0 bases from V and 2 bases from J, with 5 bases in between. In DNA, the CDR3 is TGTGCCAGCAGCCAAGATCGGTCCAAAAACATTCAGTACTTC. Its protein product is CASSQDRSKNIQYF. Together with reference TRBV14 and TRBJ2-4, the CDR3 gives the full variable domain: EAGVTQFPSHSVIEKGQTVTLRCDPISGHDNLYWYRRVMGKEIKFLLHFVKESKQDESGMPNNRFLAERTGGTYSTLKVQPAELEDSGVYFCASSQDRSKNIQYFGAGTRLSVL.

The chain combines TRBV27 with TRBJ1-1; D possibly corresponds to TRBD1 (5 bases). V was shortened by 5 bases and J by 1 base, with 14 bases between the two germline ends. This CDR3 has 15 residues. Germline-derived CDR1 and CDR2 are MNHEY and SMNVEV (reference sequence). CDR3 in amino acids: CASSPRTHGNTEAFF. CDR3 DNA sequence: TGTGCCAGCAGTCCCCGGACACACGGGAACACTGAAGCTTTCTTT.

The chain has TRBV18 and TRBJ1-6, with D perhaps TRBD1 (6 bases). V was shortened by 4 bases and J by 8 bases, with 15 bases between the two germline ends. Germline-derived CDR1 and CDR2 are KGHSH and LQKENI. The CDR3 extends over 15 amino acids. CDR3 residues: CASSQNQGQDSPLHF. The CDR3, as DNA: TGTGCCAGCTCACAGAATCAGGGGCAGGATTCACCCCTCCACTTT.

The chain uses TRBV27 and TRBJ2-7, with 8 bases lining up with TRBD1. This CDR3 contains 16 residues. The V gene's germline CDR1 is MNHEY and CDR2 SMNVEV (reference sequence). The ends lost 6 bases at V and 3 bases at J; junction bases unmatched: 13. CDR3 nucleotide sequence: TGTGCCAGCAGCGAACTCCCCGGGACAGGCCTCTACGAGCAGTACTTC. Translated, it gives CASSELPGTGLYEQYF.

The rearrangement uses TRBV4-3 and TRBJ2-2, with 8 bases lining up with TRBD2. This CDR3 region has 19 residues. CDR1 is LGHNA and CDR2 is YSLEER in the germline V gene. After removal of 0 bases from V and 2 bases from J, the junction contained 11 bases not matched to a gene. In DNA form, the CDR3 reads TGCGCCAGCAGCCAAGATGTATTAGGCGGGGGGCCTAACACCGGGGAGCTGTTTTTT. Amino acid sequence: CASSQDVLGGGPNTGELFF.

CDR3 nucleotide sequence: TGCGCCAGCAGCCCCGCCGGGTTCCAAGAGACCCAGTACTTC. It specifies CASSPAGFQETQYF. This rearrangement joins TRBV4-1 to TRBJ2-5; D unclear. Germline CDR1 MGHRA, CDR2 YSYEKL. V was shortened by 4 bases and J by 1 base, with 10 bases between the two germline ends. This CDR3 region has 14 residues.

Concerning this clone: The same CDR3 arises from other DNA sequences in this sample as well. The chain joins TRBV10-3 to TRBJ2-5; 8 bases align to TRBD2. Germline values: CDR1 ENHRY, CDR2 SYGVKD. This CDR3 has 14 residues. V was clipped by 3 bases and J by 4 bases; unmatched bases: 4. The DNA for the CDR3 is TGTGCCATCAGTGACGGGACTAGAGGAGAGACCCAGTACTTC. The encoded protein is CAISDGTRGETQYF.

V is TRBV11-2 and J is TRBJ2-1, with 13 nucleotides matching TRBD2. J lost 7 bases, V lost 5 bases, and 5 bases had no gene match. Germline CDR1 is SGHAT and CDR2 is FQNNGV. The CDR3 is 15 amino acids. CDR3 amino acids: CASSPGTSGMNEQFF. The CDR3 coding sequence is TGTGCCAGCAGCCCCGGGACTAGCGGGATGAATGAGCAGTTCTTC. The full variable domain, in which reference TRBV11-2 and TRBJ2-1 provide the parts outside the CDR3, is EAGVAQSPRYKIIEKRQSVAFWCNPISGHATLYWYQQILGQGPKLLIQFQNNGVVDDSQLPKDRFSAERLKGVDSTLKIQPAKLEDSAVYLCASSPGTSGMNEQFFGPGTRLTVL.

The V call is TRBV11-1, the J call TRBJ2-3, with D possibly being TRBD2 (5 bases). Germline CDR1 and CDR2: SGHAT and FQDESV (reference sequence). This CDR3 has 14 residues. Trimming stripped 5 bases from V and 2 bases from J, with 11 bases between. The CDR3 protein is CASSPGGPTDTQYF. The CDR3 nucleotides read TGTGCCAGCAGCCCTGGCGGGCCCACAGATACGCAGTATTTT.

This clone was observed a few times. This chain uses TRBV2 with TRBJ1-2; 7 nucleotides match TRBD1. V shed 4 bases, J shed 4 bases, and the junction held 0 bases outside the gene matches. The germline V gene has CDR1 SNHLY and CDR2 FYNNEI. The CDR3 has 12 amino acids. This CDR3 reads CASSGDSYGYTF. Written as DNA, the CDR3 is TGTGCCAGCAGTGGGGACAGCTATGGCTACACCTTC.

This chain connects TRBV5-4 to TRBJ2-5; tentatively, D is TRBD2 (6 bases). The CDR3 contains 13 residues. The V end lost 5 bases, the J end lost 3 bases, and 11 bases lay between the germline ends. The germline V gene has CDR1 SGHNT and CDR2 YYREEE (reference sequence). CDR3 residues: CASRSGLKETQYF. The CDR3 DNA reads TGTGCCAGCAGATCCGGACTAAAAGAGACCCAGTACTTC.

J is TRBJ1-2 and V is TRBV5-3; possible D gene TRBD1, 5 bases. TRBV5-3 is treated as an ORF (open reading frame) with a function not yet certain. The V end lost 2 bases, the J end lost 4 bases, and 18 bases lay between the germline ends. The CDR3 runs to 16 residues. CDR3 nucleotides: TGTGCCAGAAGCTTCGTCGTGAAGAGACAGCTCTATGGCTACACCTTC. It specifies CARSFVVKRQLYGYTF.

V and J are TRBV7-3 and TRBJ2-3; D possibly corresponds to TRBD1 (5 bases). Per the germline V gene, CDR1 is SGHTA and CDR2 is FQGTGA. The CDR3 contains 13 residues. V lost 5 bases to trimming and J lost 9 bases, with 15 bases between them. The CDR3 loop reads CASSPGSQQTQYF. Written as DNA, the CDR3 is TGTGCCAGCAGCCCAGGGTCCCAGCAAACGCAGTATTTT.

The chain combines TRBV6-5 with TRBJ2-2; 9 bases are a match to TRBD2. The V and J ends lost 4 bases and 5 bases, in that order; junction bases with no gene match: 5. Looked up from germline, CDR1 is MNHEY and CDR2 is SVGAGI. The CDR3 is 15 amino acids. The CDR3 sequence: CASSLRGGRTGELFF. As DNA, the CDR3 is TGTGCCAGCAGTTTGCGGGGGGGTCGGACCGGGGAGCTGTTTTTT.

The gene calls are TRBV29-1 and TRBJ1-6, with D possibly TRBD1 on 5 matching bases. CDR1 and CDR2 from the germline V gene are SQVTM and ANQGSEA. Trimming stripped 6 bases from V and 5 bases from J, with 14 bases between. The CDR3 length is 14 residues. The chain's CDR3 is CSVRGGTDNSPLHF. CDR3 nucleotide sequence: TGCAGCGTCCGTGGCGGGACGGATAATTCACCCCTCCACTTT.

The CDR3 bases are TGTGCCAGCAGCTTTAATACGGGAGGGCCCTACGAGCAGTACTTC. It codes for CASSFNTGGPYEQYF. The chain couples TRBV11-1 to TRBJ2-7; 8 positions match TRBD2. The trim removed 3 bases at V and 2 bases at J, leaving 6 bases unmatched. This CDR3 comprises 15 residues. The germline CDR1 and CDR2 sequences are SGHAT and FQDESV (reference sequence).

This clone was observed a single time. The chain carries TRBV19 and TRBJ1-1, with D possibly being TRBD1 (5 bases). Deletions cut 3 bases from V and 3 bases from J, with 11 bases between. The CDR3 consists of 14 residues. The V gene's germline CDR1 is LNHDA and CDR2 SQIVND (reference sequence). The CDR3 region is CASSIDSYYTEAFF. The DNA for the CDR3 is TGTGCCAGTAGTATTGACAGTTATTACACTGAAGCTTTCTTT.

The chain carries TRBV6-5 and TRBJ1-6; 7 bases agree with TRBD1. V shed 5 bases, J shed 7 bases, and the junction held 8 bases outside the gene matches. The CDR3 length is 15 residues. Germline lookup yields CDR1 MNHEY and CDR2 SVGAGI. The CDR3 DNA reads TGTGCCAGCAGTACTTCCACACAGGGGAATTCACCCCTCCACTTT. Translated, it gives CASSTSTQGNSPLHF.

The gene calls are TRBV28 and TRBJ1-1; 7 bases align to TRBD1. The CDR3 sequence is 17 residues long. Germline CDR1 is MDHEN and CDR2 is SYDVKM. Germline trimming cut 5 bases from V and 3 bases from J; bases unmatched to any gene: 15. The CDR3 bases are TGTGCCAGCAGTATTCTAGACTACAGGGGCCCGGACACTGAAGCTTTCTTT. This gives the protein CASSILDYRGPDTEAFF.

V usage is TRBV27 and J usage is TRBJ1-5; 9 nucleotides align to TRBD1. V trimming: 5 bases; J trimming: 4 bases; junction bases outside the gene matches: 6. CDR1 and CDR2 (germline): MNHEY, SMNVEV (reference sequence). The CDR3 consists of 15 residues. In DNA, the CDR3 is TGTGCCAGCAGTACCGGGACAGGGCCGAATCAGCCCCAGCATTTT. Its translation: CASSTGTGPNQPQHF.

V usage is TRBV7-8 and J usage is TRBJ1-5; possible D gene TRBD1, 5 bases. Deletions cut 1 base from V and 9 bases from J, with 16 bases between. CDR3 length equals 15 residues. CDR1 is SGHVS, CDR2 FQNEAQ, per germline. The chain's CDR3 is CASSLERRGLGPQHF. Here the CDR3 DNA reads TGTGCCAGCAGCTTAGAGCGGAGGGGTTTGGGGCCCCAGCATTTT. The whole variable domain, filled in from reference TRBV7-8 and TRBJ1-5, reads GAGVSQSPRYKVAKRGQDVALRCDPISGHVSLFWYQQALGQGPEFLTYFQNEAQLDKSGLPSDRFFAERPEGSVSTLKIQRTQQEDSAVYLCASSLERRGLGPQHFGDGTRLSIL.

This chain uses TRBV4-2 with TRBJ2-3; D perhaps matches TRBD1 (6 bases). The CDR3 has 16 amino acids. Germline values: CDR1 LGHNA, CDR2 YNFKEQ. Trimming left V 4 bases short and J 1 base short, with 15 bases between. Here the CDR3 reads CASSLVGAVGTDTQYF. CDR3 nucleotides: TGTGCCAGCAGCCTAGTGGGGGCAGTCGGCACAGATACGCAGTATTTT.

The rearrangement joins TRBV28 to TRBJ1-6, with unresolved D. Trimming stripped 5 bases from V and 9 bases from J, with 11 bases between. Germline CDR1 and CDR2: MDHEN and SYDVKM. The CDR3 consists of 13 residues. The CDR3 nucleotides read TGTGCCAGCAGTCCTAGACTCCTTTCACCCCTCCACTTT. It codes for CASSPRLLSPLHF.

The rearrangement uses TRBV4-1 and TRBJ2-3, with a tentative D call TRBD2 (6 bases). This CDR3 is 15 amino acids long. Per the germline V gene, CDR1 is MGHRA and CDR2 is YSYEKL. Trimming took 2 bases from V and 6 from J, leaving 15 bases between them. The CDR3 DNA reads TGCGCCAGCAGCCAACCGCGTACTAGCCCGGATACGCAGTATTTT. Its translation is CASSQPRTSPDTQYF.